This entry lists 24 T cell receptor beta chains sequenced from one sample in a study of blood T cell repertoires in COVID-19. This table comes from immunoSEQ multiplex PCR, and its TCRdb copy is limited to in-frame clones, with some not included. The data show roughly 95,000 clones, approximately 82% seen once. Sequenced input: peripheral blood. These receptors were taken from a man in his sixties with acute or convalescent COVID-19.

J is TRBJ2-5 and V is TRBV18; 11 nucleotides agree with TRBD2. The CDR3 has 16 residues. Germline CDR1 and CDR2: KGHSH and LQKENI. V was clipped by 1 base and J by 6 bases; unmatched bases: 7. The CDR3 region has the DNA TGTGCCAGCTCACCACAGGAACTAGCGGGGGAACAGACCCAGTACTTC. Protein product: CASSPQELAGEQTQYF.

The rearrangement links TRBV4-3 to TRBJ2-2; unclear D gene. V dropped 0 bases and J dropped 1 base, with 6 bases sitting between them. This CDR3 contains 15 residues. Germline-derived CDR1 and CDR2 are LGHNA and YSLEER. This CDR3 reads CASSQDYLNTGELFF. In DNA form, the CDR3 reads TGCGCCAGCAGCCAAGACTACCTGAACACCGGGGAGCTGTTTTTT.

The chain uses TRBV30 and TRBJ2-7, with D perhaps TRBD1 or TRBD2 (5 bases each). The CDR3 has 12 amino acids. Trimming took off 8 bases at V and 0 bases at J, with 11 bases between the two ends. Germline CDR1 reads GTSNPN; CDR2 reads SVGIG (reference sequence). CDR3 nucleotides: TGTGCCCGGGATCAGGGCTCCTACGAGCAGTACTTC. Translating it yields CARDQGSYEQYF.

This clone was recorded only once. The gene calls are TRBV19 and TRBJ1-6; 7 nucleotides line up with TRBD1. V was pared by 8 bases and J by 10 bases, with 11 bases of the junction left unmatched. The CDR3 consists of 14 residues. The germline V gene has CDR1 LNHDA and CDR2 SQIVND (reference sequence). The CDR3 coding sequence is TGTGCCAGTTTAGACGGGACAGACAACTCACCCCTCCACTTT. Amino acid sequence: CASLDGTDNSPLHF.

The chain links TRBV19 to TRBJ2-5; possibly TRBD2 for D (6 bases). Germline V lookup: CDR1 LNHDA, CDR2 SQIVND (reference sequence). V was shortened by 7 bases and J by 0 bases, with 12 bases between the two germline ends. This CDR3 is 14 amino acids long. The CDR3 sequence is CASNRGEYQETQYF. In nucleotides, the CDR3 is TGTGCCAGTAACCGCGGGGAGTACCAAGAGACCCAGTACTTC.

The CDR3 nucleotides are TGTGCCAGTAGTATAGGACTAGCGGGAGGGCCGGTCGGGGAGCTGTTTTTT. The encoded protein is CASSIGLAGGPVGELFF. The chain joins TRBV19 to TRBJ2-2; 14 bases fit TRBD2. Germline CDR1 and CDR2: LNHDA and SQIVND (reference sequence). V shed 1 base and J 7 bases; nucleotides not matched to a gene: 5. This CDR3 has 17 amino acids.

The rearrangement links TRBV19 to TRBJ1-1, with D maybe TRBD1 (5 bases). Germline V gene lookup returns CDR1 LNHDA and CDR2 SQIVND (reference sequence). The length of the CDR3 is 15 residues. Trimming took 1 base from V and 0 from J, leaving 9 bases between them. The CDR3, as DNA: TGTGCCAGTAGTATAGCGGGGGGGATGAACACTGAAGCTTTCTTT. This encodes CASSIAGGMNTEAFF. Drawing the rest from reference TRBV19 and TRBJ1-1, the complete variable domain is DGGITQSPKYLFRKEGQNVTLSCEQNLNHDAMYWYRQDPGQGLRLIYYSQIVNDFQKGDIAEGYSVSREKKESFPLTVTSAQKNPTAFYLCASSIAGGMNTEAFFGQGTRLTVV.

V is TRBV7-2 and J is TRBJ2-1, with TRBD2 identical over 7 bases. The germline CDR1 and CDR2 sequences are SGHTA and FQGNSA. This CDR3 contains 14 residues. The CDR3 coding sequence is TGTGCTTCCCTACAGCCCGGGAGGCTCAATGAGCAGTTCTTC. As protein: CASLQPGRLNEQFF. The full variable domain, its missing parts supplied by reference TRBV7-2 and TRBJ2-1, is GAGVSQSPSNKVTEKGKDVELRCDPISGHTALYWYRQSLGQGLEFLIYFQGNSAPDKSGLPSDRFSAERTGGSVSTLTIQRTQQEDSAVYLCASLQPGRLNEQFFGPGTRLTVL.

The chain carries TRBV6-6 and TRBJ2-7; 9 nucleotides agree with TRBD2. V dropped 0 bases and J dropped 5; count of bases not matched to a gene: 2. Germline lookup yields CDR1 MNHNY and CDR2 SVGAGI (reference sequence). This CDR3 is 14 amino acids long. The CDR3 bases are TGTGCCAGCAGTTACTCGGCTAGCGGGAACGAGCAGTACGTC. Amino acid sequence: CASSYSASGNEQYV.

The CDR3, as DNA: TGTGCCAGCAGGGAACAGGGGGTAAATGGAGGCTACACCTTC. Residues: CASREQGVNGGYTF. This chain links TRBV7-2 with TRBJ1-2; 8 nucleotides match TRBD1. This CDR3 has 14 amino acids. The ends lost 6 bases at V and 8 bases at J; junction bases unmatched: 11. CDR1 is SGHTA, CDR2 FQGNSA, per germline.

The gene calls are TRBV5-1 and TRBJ2-2; 9 nucleotides agree with TRBD1. Germline assignment: CDR1 SGHRS and CDR2 YFSETQ. The CDR3 sequence is 13 residues long. Trimming cost V 4 bases and J 7 bases; bases outside gene matches: 2. The CDR3 loop reads CASSGTGFGELFF. In DNA, the CDR3 is TGCGCCAGCAGCGGGACAGGGTTCGGGGAGCTGTTTTTT.

The chain has TRBV6-5 and TRBJ2-7, with D possibly matching TRBD2 (6 bases). The CDR3 has 14 residues. Germline loops: CDR1 MNHEY, CDR2 SVGAGI. V lost 8 bases and J 6 bases, leaving 20 bases between the germline ends. This CDR3 reads CASALGGSEGEQYV. Written as DNA, the CDR3 is TGTGCCAGCGCCTTAGGAGGGTCGGAGGGCGAGCAGTACGTC.

The chain carries TRBV15 and TRBJ1-1; TRBD1 aligns across 7 bases. The J segment lost 11 bases and the V segment lost 0 bases, leaving 9 bases of the junction unmatched. The CDR3 is 14 amino acids. From germline, CDR1 is LNHNV and CDR2 YYDKDF (reference sequence). The CDR3 nucleotides are TGTGCCACCAGCAGAGAAGGAAGGGGGCGGGGTGCTTTCTTT. Translating it yields CATSREGRGRGAFF.

V gene TRBV13 combines with J gene TRBJ1-4, with TRBD1 as a possible D gene (5 bases). Germline loops: CDR1 PRHDT, CDR2 FYEKMQ (reference sequence). This CDR3 has 14 amino acids. V was cut by 4 bases and J by 7 bases, with 13 bases left in between. CDR3 residues: CASSSHTGGEKLFF. CDR3 DNA: TGTGCCAGCAGCTCCCACACGGGGGGTGAAAAACTGTTTTTT.

The V call is TRBV12-5, the J call TRBJ1-2, with a possible D match to TRBD1 (5 bases). Trimming cost V 3 bases and J 0 bases, with 11 bases left between them. Germline values: CDR1 LGHNT, CDR2 FRNRAP. The CDR3 length is 15 residues. CDR3 region: CASGFGDRTNYGYTF. The CDR3 DNA sequence: TGTGCTAGTGGTTTCGGAGACAGAACTAACTATGGCTACACCTTC.

CDR3 in amino acids: CATSRPGSTNEKLFF. The CDR3 coding sequence is TGTGCCACTAGCCGCCCCGGTTCGACTAATGAAAAACTGTTTTTT. This chain joins TRBV19 and TRBJ1-4; unclear D gene. The CDR3 sequence is 15 residues long. Between the trimmed V and J ends, which lost 10 bases and 2 bases, there was a span of 17 bases. CDR1 is LNHDA, CDR2 SQIVND, per germline (reference sequence).

The chain has TRBV19 and TRBJ1-1, with D unresolved. The length of the CDR3 is 15 residues. Trimming took 5 bases from V and 0 from J, leaving 13 bases between them. CDR1 LNHDA and CDR2 SQIVND come from the germline V gene (reference sequence). The CDR3 loop is CASSRGPGLNTEAFF. CDR3 bases: TGTGCCAGTAGTCGGGGTCCGGGGTTGAACACTGAAGCTTTCTTT.

This clone occurred a few times. This chain links TRBV5-1 with TRBJ2-1, with 7 bases that match TRBD2. The V gene's germline CDR1 is SGHRS and CDR2 YFSETQ. The CDR3 has 15 residues. With V trimmed by 0 bases and J by 4 bases, 4 bases remained unmatched. The CDR3 sequence is CASSLDGTTYNEQFF. The CDR3 coding sequence is TGCGCCAGCAGCTTGGATGGGACTACGTACAATGAGCAGTTCTTC.

The V call is TRBV6-5, the J call TRBJ1-2; 8 bases agree with TRBD1. Germline CDR1 and CDR2: MNHEY and SVGAGI. This CDR3 has 13 amino acids. Trimming removed 6 bases from V and 6 bases from J; junction bases left unmatched: 6. This CDR3 reads CASSVQGGDGYTF. DNA for the CDR3: TGTGCCAGCAGCGTACAGGGGGGCGATGGCTACACCTTC.

This sequence joins TRBV11-2 and TRBJ1-1; TRBD1 matches 8 bases. Germline V lookup: CDR1 SGHAT, CDR2 FQNNGV. After removal of 0 bases from V and 7 bases from J, the junction contained 1 base not matched to a gene. This CDR3 spans 13 amino acids. The CDR3 nucleotides are TGTGCCAGCAGCTTAGAGACAGGGGTTGAAGCTTTCTTT. It yields the protein CASSLETGVEAFF.

The chain employs TRBV4-1 and TRBJ2-1; TRBD2 is a possible D gene (5 bases). Germline values: CDR1 MGHRA, CDR2 YSYEKL. Trimming removed 3 bases at V and 0 bases at J, with 12 bases between. The CDR3 is made up of 16 amino acids. The CDR3 loop reads CASSHSGSLSYNEQFF. The CDR3 DNA follows: TGCGCCAGCAGCCACTCGGGATCCCTCTCCTACAATGAGCAGTTCTTC.

V and J are TRBV7-9 and TRBJ1-2, with 10 bases lining up with TRBD1. The germline CDR1 and CDR2 sequences are SEHNR and FQNEAQ (reference sequence). The CDR3 runs to 15 residues. Trimming at V came to 6 bases and at J to 4 bases, leaving 8 bases not matched to a gene. The CDR3 nucleotides are TGTGCCAGCAGTTCGGACAGGGGGGATAGCTATGGCTACACCTTC. The encoded protein is CASSSDRGDSYGYTF.

The J gene is TRBJ2-5, the V gene TRBV19; D gene ambiguous. Between the trimmed V and J ends, which lost 3 bases and 3 bases, there was a span of 11 bases. CDR1 LNHDA and CDR2 SQIVND come from the germline V gene (reference sequence). The CDR3 sequence is 14 residues long. The CDR3 is CASSIGTNKETQYF. CDR3 nucleotide sequence: TGTGCCAGTAGTATCGGTACCAATAAAGAGACCCAGTACTTC.

The chain couples TRBV12-3 or TRBV12-4 to TRBJ1-1; TRBD1 matches at 8 bases. There are 12 residues in the CDR3. J was trimmed by 4 bases and V by 7 bases; bases with no gene match: 2. CDR3 loop: CASTQGATEAFF. In nucleotides, the CDR3 is TGTGCCAGCACCCAGGGGGCCACTGAAGCTTTCTTT.